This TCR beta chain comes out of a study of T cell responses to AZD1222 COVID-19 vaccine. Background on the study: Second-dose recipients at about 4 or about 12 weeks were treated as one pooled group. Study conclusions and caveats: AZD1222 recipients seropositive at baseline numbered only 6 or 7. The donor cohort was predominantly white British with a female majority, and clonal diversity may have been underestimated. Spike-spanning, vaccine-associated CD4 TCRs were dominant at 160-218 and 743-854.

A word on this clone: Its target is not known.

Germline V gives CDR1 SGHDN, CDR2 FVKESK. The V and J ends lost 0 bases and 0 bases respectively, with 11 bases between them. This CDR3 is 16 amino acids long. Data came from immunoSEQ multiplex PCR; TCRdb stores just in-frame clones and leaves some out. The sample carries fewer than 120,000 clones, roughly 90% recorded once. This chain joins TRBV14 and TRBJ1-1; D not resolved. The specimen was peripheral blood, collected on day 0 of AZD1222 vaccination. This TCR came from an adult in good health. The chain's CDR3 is CASSQERRTVNTEAFF. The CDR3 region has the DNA TGTGCCAGCAGCCAAGAAAGGAGGACGGTGAACACTGAAGCTTTCTTT.